Listed below are T cell receptor beta chains from one sample, sequenced in a study of human T cells and chemical hapten exposure. MiXCR was run by TCRdb on the RACE reads, yielding one entry per CDR3 protein. Here the sample spans over 30,000 distinct CDR3 sequences, around a tenth being singletons. The starting material was whole blood, obtained in connection with sensitization to the hapten diphenylcyclopropenone (DPC). These receptor sequences come from a man aged 50-60 years with alopecia areata. Some clones in this sample may be carry-over from other donors' samples. The conserved cysteine and the conserved F or W are not part of the CDR3 here.

v_gene: TRBV2
CDR3aa: ASSETSGSINEQF

v_gene: TRBV28
CDR3aa: ASSQPDRVAF

v_gene: TRBV10-3
CDR3aa: AISGHDTDTQY

v_gene: TRBV11-2
CDR3aa: ASSLEGGSTYEQY

v_gene: TRBV10-3
CDR3aa: AITKGAGETQY

v_gene: TRBV7-6
CDR3aa: ASSLSGGENTGELF

v_gene: TRBV4-2
CDR3aa: ASSQESGKETQY

v_gene: TRBV29-1
CDR3aa: SVGTGLWTEAF

v_gene: TRBV7-2
CDR3aa: ASSQGGEKLF

v_gene: TRBV10-3
CDR3aa: AISGGRSQPQH

v_gene: TRBV4-3
CDR3aa: ASSQGGGSYGYT

v_gene: TRBV27
CDR3aa: ASSLYNSGDETQY

v_gene: TRBV12-3/TRBV12-4
CDR3aa: ASSMDRAENTIY

v_gene: TRBV10-1
CDR3aa: ASRPGTGNHEQF

v_gene: TRBV18
CDR3aa: ASSLRQPSILH

v_gene: TRBV7-2
CDR3aa: ASSLAYNEQF

v_gene: TRBV18
CDR3aa: ASSDGQNTEAF

v_gene: TRBV7-2
CDR3aa: ASSFLEWAGGGYNEQF

v_gene: TRBV28
CDR3aa: ASSSTYGYT

v_gene: TRBV19
CDR3aa: ASSSKSGQGRLEAF

v_gene: TRBV7-2
CDR3aa: ASSPRRDTDTQY

v_gene: TRBV29-1
CDR3aa: SVEGGETDYNEQF

v_gene: TRBV19
CDR3aa: ASSRAVGETQY

v_gene: TRBV4-1
CDR3aa: ASSQGERAGEQY

v_gene: TRBV12-3/TRBV12-4
CDR3aa: ASSHPGNIQY

v_gene: TRBV7-3
CDR3aa: ASSTAAPPYNEQF

v_gene: TRBV7-2
CDR3aa: ASSPGVTDTQY

v_gene: TRBV6-5
CDR3aa: ASSYNPWGRGEKLF

v_gene: TRBV28
CDR3aa: ASSLRPGTDTQY

v_gene: TRBV6-1
CDR3aa: ASSETGQNQPQH

v_gene: TRBV6-5
CDR3aa: ASSYSPQGGIDTEAF

v_gene: TRBV7-2
CDR3aa: ASSWGQGALETQY

v_gene: TRBV29-1
CDR3aa: SVTRDTTYEQY

v_gene: TRBV4-2
CDR3aa: ASRTSVNTGELF

v_gene: TRBV5-4
CDR3aa: ASSLQGRANVLT

v_gene: TRBV7-6
CDR3aa: ASSLTGGNIQY

v_gene: TRBV30
CDR3aa: AWSGKSGQPQH

v_gene: TRBV6-1
CDR3aa: ASSEAQGVSYEQY

v_gene: TRBV3-1
CDR3aa: ASSMISGTTGELF

v_gene: TRBV11-2
CDR3aa: ASSLGTFNYGYT